This T cell receptor (beta chain) was retrieved from a study of shared clonotypes between healthy human individuals. Generated by immunoSEQ multiplex PCR, the TCRdb table keeps only in-frame clones and is missing some. The repertoire holds roughly 1,100,000 clones, around 76% seen once, with 1.2% to 1.5% in the top ten. There are 13 residues in the CDR3. V lost 4 bases, J lost 5 bases, and 8 bases lay in between. Germline CDR1 and CDR2: WSHSY and SAAADI. The TCR originated in a man between 18 and 29 years old in good health. The chain is built from TRBV10-2 and TRBJ2-2; D might be TRBD1 (6 bases). Sequenced material: memory CD4+ T cells sorted from blood. Documented subset: CD45RA-negative fraction. This CDR3 is CASSAQGTGELFF. The CDR3 DNA is TGCGCCAGCAGTGCCCAGGGGACCGGGGAGCTGTTTTTT.